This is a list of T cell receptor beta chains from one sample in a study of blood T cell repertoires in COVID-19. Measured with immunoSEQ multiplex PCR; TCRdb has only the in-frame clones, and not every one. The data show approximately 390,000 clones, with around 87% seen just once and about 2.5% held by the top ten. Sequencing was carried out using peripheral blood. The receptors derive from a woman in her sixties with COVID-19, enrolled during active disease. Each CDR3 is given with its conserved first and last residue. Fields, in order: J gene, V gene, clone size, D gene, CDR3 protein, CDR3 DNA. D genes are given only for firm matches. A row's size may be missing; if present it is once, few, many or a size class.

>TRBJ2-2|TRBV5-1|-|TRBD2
CASSGLAGVLGELFF
TGCGCCAGCAGCGGGCTAGCGGGGGTCCTAGGGGAGCTGTTTTTT
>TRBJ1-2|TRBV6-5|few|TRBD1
CASSSAGGGYGYTF
TGTGCCAGCAGTTCAGCAGGGGGCGGATATGGCTACACCTTC
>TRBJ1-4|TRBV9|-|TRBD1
CASSVDRGQGEKLFF
TGTGCCAGCAGCGTAGATAGGGGGCAAGGCGAAAAACTGTTTTTT
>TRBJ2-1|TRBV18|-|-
CASSPALQGKNEQFF
TGTGCCAGCTCACCAGCTCTTCAGGGAAAGAATGAGCAGTTCTTC
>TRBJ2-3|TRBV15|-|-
CATTERTGTDTQYF
TGTGCCACCACCGAGAGGACAGGCACAGATACGCAGTATTTT
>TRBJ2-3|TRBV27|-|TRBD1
CASSLRSGTGWTDTQYF
TGTGCCAGCAGTTTACGCTCCGGGACAGGTTGGACAGATACGCAGTATTTT
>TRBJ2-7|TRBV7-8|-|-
CASTRGALPYEQYF
TGTGCCAGCACCCGGGGGGCCCTCCCTTACGAGCAGTACTTC
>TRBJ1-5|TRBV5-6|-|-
CASSALGGAFRNQPQHF
TGTGCCAGCAGCGCCCTGGGGGGGGCGTTCCGCAATCAGCCCCAGCATTTT
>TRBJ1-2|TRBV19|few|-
CASSMKAPRQAGYTF
TGTGCCAGTAGTATGAAAGCACCACGACAGGCGGGCTACACCTTC
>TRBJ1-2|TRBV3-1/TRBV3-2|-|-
CASSTGFGYTF
TGTGCCAGCAGTACAGGGTTCGGCTACACCTTC
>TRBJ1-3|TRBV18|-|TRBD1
CASSGNVPGQGRNTIYF
TGTGCCAGCTCCGGAAATGTGCCGGGACAGGGGAGAAACACCATATATTTT
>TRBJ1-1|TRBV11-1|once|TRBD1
CASSHNRGVNTEAFF
TGTGCCAGCAGCCACAACAGGGGGGTGAACACTGAAGCTTTCTTT
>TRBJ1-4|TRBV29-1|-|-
CSVVRGGDEKLFF
TGCAGCGTTGTTCGGGGGGGCGATGAAAAACTGTTTTTT
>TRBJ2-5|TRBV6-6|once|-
CASSYTRETQYF
TGTGCCAGCAGTTACACTCGAGAGACCCAGTACTTC
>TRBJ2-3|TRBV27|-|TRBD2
CATGTSGGGPQYF
TGTGCCACTGGGACTAGCGGGGGGGGTCCGCAGTATTTT
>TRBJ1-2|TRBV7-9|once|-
CASSLAALGQSLGYTF
TGTGCCAGCAGCTTAGCCGCCCTCGGACAGTCTCTTGGCTACACCTTC
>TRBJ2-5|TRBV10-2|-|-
CASSVGPTETQYF
TGCGCCAGCAGTGTGGGCCCTACAGAGACCCAGTACTTC
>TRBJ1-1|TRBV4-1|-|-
CASSQDFASGGEAFF
TGCGCCAGCAGCCAAGATTTTGCGTCAGGAGGGGAGGCTTTCTTT
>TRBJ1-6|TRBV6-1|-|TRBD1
CASSEVTRIDRGSPLHF
TGTGCCAGCAGTGAGGTTACCCGAATTGACAGGGGTTCACCCCTCCACTTT
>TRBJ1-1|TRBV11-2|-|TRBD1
CASSRQQGWSTEAFF
TGTGCCAGCAGCCGTCAACAGGGGTGGAGCACTGAAGCTTTCTTT
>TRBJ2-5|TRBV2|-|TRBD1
CASIRDRGHETQYF
TGTGCCAGCATTCGGGACAGGGGGCATGAGACCCAGTACTTC
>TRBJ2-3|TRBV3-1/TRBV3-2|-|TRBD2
CASSLAGLGTDTQYF
TGTGCCAGCAGTCTAGCGGGGCTTGGCACAGATACGCAGTATTTT
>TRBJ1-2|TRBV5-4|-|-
CASSTAPGNNYGYTF
TGTGCCAGCAGCACCGCCCCGGGGAATAACTATGGCTACACCTTC
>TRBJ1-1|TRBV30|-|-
CAWSPMVGGATEAFF
TGTGCCTGGAGCCCCATGGTGGGGGGGGCCACTGAAGCTTTCTTT
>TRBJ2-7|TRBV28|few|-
CASSPVGGVNEQYF
TGTGCCAGCAGTCCGGTAGGAGGTGTAAACGAGCAGTACTTC
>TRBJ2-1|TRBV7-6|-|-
CASSLGGHGDGNEQFF
TGTGCCAGCAGCTTAGGGGGACATGGGGATGGGAATGAGCAGTTCTTC
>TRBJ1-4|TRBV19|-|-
CASSAQGATNEKLFF
TGTGCCAGTAGTGCCCAGGGTGCCACTAATGAAAAACTGTTTTTT
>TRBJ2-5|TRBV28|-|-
CASKTGRSETQYF
TGTGCCAGCAAGACAGGACGTTCCGAGACCCAGTACTTC
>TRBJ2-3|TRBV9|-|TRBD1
CASSDGQGLGDTQYF
TGTGCCAGCAGCGACGGACAGGGTCTCGGGGATACGCAGTATTTT
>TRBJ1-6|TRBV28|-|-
CASSLPPQLSSYNSPLHF
TGTGCCAGCAGTCTCCCGCCTCAGTTAAGCTCCTATAATTCACCCCTCCACTTT
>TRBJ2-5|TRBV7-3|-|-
CASSLRGLETQYF
TGTGCCAGCAGCCTGAGGGGGTTGGAGACCCAGTACTTC
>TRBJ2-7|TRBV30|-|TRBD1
CAWSAAAGQGFGEQYF
TGTGCCTGGAGCGCAGCAGCGGGACAGGGCTTTGGCGAGCAGTACTTC
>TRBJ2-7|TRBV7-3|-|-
CASSLTRASRVAEQYF
TGTGCCAGCAGCTTAACGCGGGCAAGCCGCGTGGCCGAGCAGTACTTC
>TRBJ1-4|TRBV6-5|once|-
CASRLRGSNEKLFF
TGTGCCAGCAGATTAAGAGGGTCTAATGAAAAACTGTTTTTT
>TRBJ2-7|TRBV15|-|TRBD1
CATRSAGGREPYEQYF
TGTGCCACCAGATCGGCAGGGGGCAGGGAACCCTACGAGCAGTACTTC
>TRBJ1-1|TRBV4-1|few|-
CASSLRDSLNTEAFF
TGCGCCAGCAGCCTAAGAGATAGTCTGAACACTGAAGCTTTCTTT
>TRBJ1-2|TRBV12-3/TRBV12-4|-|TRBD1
CASTPRTGGGYTF
TGTGCCAGCACCCCCCGGACAGGGGGAGGCTACACCTTC
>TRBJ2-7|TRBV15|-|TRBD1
CATSRDRRRTGRFSASREQYF
TGTGCCACCAGCAGAGATAGGAGGCGGACAGGTCGTTTTTCGGCTTCCCGCGAGCAGTACTTC
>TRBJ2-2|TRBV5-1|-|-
CASSLDRNTGELFF
TGCGCCAGCAGCTTGGACAGGAACACCGGGGAGCTGTTTTTT
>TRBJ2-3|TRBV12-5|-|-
CASAPGDTQYF
TGTGCTAGTGCCCCAGGAGATACGCAGTATTTT
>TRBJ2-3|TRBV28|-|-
CASSSETDNTDTQYF
TGTGCCAGCAGTTCGGAGACAGACAATACAGATACGCAGTATTTT